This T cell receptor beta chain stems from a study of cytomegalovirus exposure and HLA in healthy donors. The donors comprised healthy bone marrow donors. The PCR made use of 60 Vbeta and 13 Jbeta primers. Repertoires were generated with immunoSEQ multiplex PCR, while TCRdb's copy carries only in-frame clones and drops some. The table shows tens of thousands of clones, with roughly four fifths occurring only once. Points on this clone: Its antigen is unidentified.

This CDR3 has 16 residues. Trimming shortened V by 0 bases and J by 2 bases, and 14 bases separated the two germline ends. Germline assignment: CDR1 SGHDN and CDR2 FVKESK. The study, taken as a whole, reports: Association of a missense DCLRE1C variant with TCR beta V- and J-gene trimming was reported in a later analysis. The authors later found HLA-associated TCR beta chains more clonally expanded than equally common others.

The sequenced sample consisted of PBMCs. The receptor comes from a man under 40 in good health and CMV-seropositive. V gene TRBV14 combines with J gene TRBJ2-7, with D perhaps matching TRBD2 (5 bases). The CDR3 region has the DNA TGTGCCAGCAGCCAAGATCTAGGAGGCGGTCCCTACGAGCAGTACTTC. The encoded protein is CASSQDLGGGPYEQYF.